This T cell receptor beta chain was profiled in a study of metastatic and nonmetastatic thyroid tumors. For the study at large: Peripheral blood and tumor or nodule samples from malignant and benign thyroid patients were compared.

In its sample, this clone was seen many times. Its matching antigen is unknown. From the PCR reads, TCRdb re-called clones with MiXCR. The table lists 30,000 to 40,000 clones, approximately 20% of them singletons, with around 19% in the top ten. Every patient was untreated before thyroid surgery. Study-level findings and limits: Benign nodules reportedly had significantly lower TCR beta diversity than malignant thyroid tumors in blood and tumor.

The receptor's source is a female donor with papillary thyroid cancer or a benign thyroid nodule (not recorded which). Some clones in this sample may be carry-over from other donors' samples. Sample: blood.

The CDR3 region has the DNA TGTGCCAGCAGTTTAGAAGGCTCCCCCTATTACAATGAGCAGTTCTTC. Its translation: CASSLEGSPYYNEQFF. The chain uses TRBV27 and TRBJ2-1; no reliable D call. V was shortened by 2 bases and J by 4 bases, with 15 bases between the two germline ends. In germline, CDR1 is MNHEY, CDR2 SMNVEV (reference sequence). The CDR3 runs to 16 residues.